Below are 27 T cell receptor beta chains sequenced from a single sample in a study of blood T cell repertoires in COVID-19. Sequencing was performed with immunoSEQ multiplex PCR; in TCRdb, only in-frame clones are kept and a portion is missing. The sample consists of a few hundred thousand clones, around nine tenths of them appearing once. Input material: PBMCs or T cells enriched from blood (not recorded which). The receptor set was obtained from a woman aged 40 to 50 who had recovered from COVID-19.

The CDR3 spells CASSLGTDRTFNYGYTF. The CDR3 DNA follows: TGCGCCAGCAGCTTGGGCACAGACCGAACCTTTAACTATGGCTACACCTTC. The genes are TRBV5-1 and TRBJ1-2; D is unresolved. The CDR3 has 17 residues. Germline values: CDR1 SGHRS, CDR2 YFSETQ. V was trimmed by 0 bases and J by 1 base, leaving 16 bases between them.

The CDR3 DNA reads TGTGCCATCAGTGAGACTAGCTCCCTCCAGGCCGAGCAGTACTTC. Translation gives CAISETSSLQAEQYF. The J gene is TRBJ2-7, the V gene TRBV10-3; TRBD2 might be the D (6 bases). V dropped 2 bases and J dropped 6 bases, with 17 bases sitting between them. The V gene's germline CDR1 is ENHRY and CDR2 SYGVKD. There are 15 residues in the CDR3.

V gene TRBV27 combines with J gene TRBJ2-2, with D possibly TRBD2 on 5 matching bases. V lost 9 bases, J lost 0 bases, and 17 bases lay in between. Germline assignment: CDR1 MNHEY and CDR2 SMNVEV (reference sequence). The CDR3 length is 16 residues. The CDR3 loop reads CASSRQEAANTGELFF. The CDR3 bases are TGTGCCAGTTCCCGGCAGGAGGCGGCGAACACCGGGGAGCTGTTTTTT.

V is TRBV7-9 and J is TRBJ1-1, with 8 bases that match TRBD1. V lost 5 bases and J lost 0; bases outside the gene matches: 17. The CDR3 is 19 amino acids. The germline gives CDR1 SEHNR, CDR2 FQNEAQ (reference sequence). The CDR3 loop is CASSDPPQGGTGMNTEAFF. The CDR3 DNA reads TGTGCCAGCAGCGACCCCCCCCAGGGTGGGACAGGAATGAACACTGAAGCTTTCTTT.

This chain connects TRBV2 to TRBJ1-5; D not resolved. This CDR3 contains 11 residues. V gave up 8 bases and J gave up 4 bases, with 6 bases separating them. The germline V gene has CDR1 SNHLY and CDR2 FYNNEI. This chain's CDR3 is CASGVNQPQHF. CDR3 in DNA: TGTGCCAGCGGAGTTAATCAGCCCCAGCATTTT.

The table lists this clone with a few counts. J is TRBJ1-6 and V is TRBV10-2, with TRBD1 matching over 9 bases. This CDR3 is 15 amino acids long. CDR1 and CDR2 (germline): WSHSY, SAAADI. Germline trimming cut 6 bases from V and 6 bases from J; bases unmatched to any gene: 6. CDR3 in amino acids: CASRLLTGGNSPLHF. The CDR3 nucleotides read TGCGCCAGCAGGCTCCTGACAGGGGGTAATTCACCCCTCCACTTT.

The chain carries TRBV11-2 and TRBJ1-1; D ambiguous. Trimming cost V 0 bases and J 11 bases, with 16 bases left between them. Germline CDR1 is SGHAT and CDR2 is FQNNGV. This CDR3 spans 14 amino acids. The CDR3 spells CASSLERGAASAFF. DNA of the CDR3: TGTGCCAGCAGCTTAGAGAGAGGTGCAGCGTCGGCTTTCTTT.

The chain uses TRBV18 and TRBJ2-3; 7 bases line up with TRBD2. The V and J ends lost 3 bases and 5 bases, in that order; junction bases with no gene match: 20. From germline, CDR1 is KGHSH and CDR2 LQKENI. CDR3 length: 19 residues. The CDR3 spells CASSPGGGGPFPAQDTQYF. The CDR3 coding sequence is TGTGCCAGCTCACCTGGTGGGGGAGGGCCGTTCCCCGCACAAGATACGCAGTATTTT.

The CDR3 is CASSLGDSASYEQYF. The CDR3 nucleotides are TGCGCCAGCAGCTTGGGGGACAGCGCTTCCTACGAGCAGTACTTC. The chain recombines TRBV5-1 with TRBJ2-7; 7 bases agree with TRBD1. V was clipped by 0 bases and J by 1 base; unmatched bases: 4. The CDR3 covers 15 residues. Germline V gives CDR1 SGHRS, CDR2 YFSETQ.

The chain combines TRBV7-6 with TRBJ2-3; TRBD2 matches 12 bases. Germline CDR1 and CDR2: SGHVS and FNYEAQ. Losses at the gene ends were 6 bases for V and 3 bases for J; bases not matched to a gene: 4. This CDR3 has 15 amino acids. The CDR3: CASSPGTSGTDTQYF. DNA for the CDR3: TGTGCCAGCAGTCCCGGGACTAGCGGGACAGATACGCAGTATTTT.

This chain joins TRBV4-2 and TRBJ1-1, with D possibly matching TRBD1 (5 bases). V was shortened by 1 base and J by 9 bases, with 9 bases between the two germline ends. The CDR3 extends over 12 amino acids. Per germline, CDR1 LGHNA and CDR2 YNFKEQ. The CDR3 sequence: CASSQAAGKAFF. The CDR3 nucleotides read TGTGCCAGCAGCCAAGCGGCAGGGAAAGCTTTCTTT.

V usage is TRBV12-5 and J usage is TRBJ2-2, with D hard to call. Trimming took off 1 base at V and 7 bases at J, with 10 bases between the two ends. The CDR3 totals 14 residues. Germline assignment: CDR1 LGHNT and CDR2 FRNRAP. The CDR3 protein is CASGLGPGSGELFF. Written as DNA, the CDR3 is TGTGCTAGTGGTTTGGGTCCCGGTAGCGGGGAGCTGTTTTTT.

Here the CDR3 DNA reads TGTGCCAGCAGTTCAGGGTACTACAATGAGCAGTTCTTC. Its protein is CASSSGYYNEQFF. The V gene is TRBV28, the J gene TRBJ2-1; tentatively, D is TRBD1 (5 bases). Trimming took off 4 bases at V and 3 bases at J, with 7 bases between the two ends. Germline CDR1 is MDHEN and CDR2 is SYDVKM. The CDR3 runs to 13 residues.

This rearrangement joins TRBV19 to TRBJ1-1, with D perhaps TRBD1 (6 bases). Trimming cost V 5 bases and J 5 bases, with 12 bases left between them. The CDR3 contains 13 residues. Per germline, CDR1 LNHDA and CDR2 SQIVND (reference sequence). The CDR3 protein is CASSRGAKTEAFF. The CDR3 nucleotides are TGTGCCAGTAGTCGGGGGGCGAAGACTGAAGCTTTCTTT. Full variable domain (outside the CDR3, taken from reference TRBV19 and TRBJ1-1): DGGITQSPKYLFRKEGQNVTLSCEQNLNHDAMYWYRQDPGQGLRLIYYSQIVNDFQKGDIAEGYSVSREKKESFPLTVTSAQKNPTAFYLCASSRGAKTEAFFGQGTRLTVV.

This clone was picked up one time. This chain joins TRBV29-1 and TRBJ1-3, with D tentatively TRBD1 (5 bases). The CDR3 extends over 13 amino acids. Trimming left V 3 bases short and J 2 bases short, with 8 bases between. Germline loops: CDR1 SQVTM, CDR2 ANQGSEA. This CDR3 is CSVDQGAGNTIYF. As DNA, the CDR3 is TGCAGCGTTGACCAGGGCGCTGGAAACACCATATATTTT.

The V gene is TRBV3-1 (or the pseudogene TRBV3-2), the J gene TRBJ1-6; 8 bases agree with TRBD1. Germline assignment: CDR1 LGHDT and CDR2 YNNKEL (reference sequence). After removal of 1 base from V and 6 bases from J, the junction contained 2 bases not matched to a gene. This CDR3 has 15 residues. In nucleotides, the CDR3 is TGTGCCAGCAGCCAAGTGGGACAGGCTAATTCACCCCTCCACTTT. Its translation is CASSQVGQANSPLHF.

The V call is TRBV19, the J call TRBJ1-5, with 7 positions matching TRBD1. The germline gives CDR1 LNHDA, CDR2 SQIVND (reference sequence). This CDR3 has 15 residues. The V and J ends lost 3 bases and 5 bases, in that order; junction bases with no gene match: 7. The CDR3: CASSIGTAPYQPQHF. The CDR3 coding sequence is TGTGCCAGTAGTATTGGGACAGCGCCGTATCAGCCCCAGCATTTT.

V is TRBV7-9 and J is TRBJ2-1; 14 nucleotides match TRBD2. The germline CDR1 and CDR2 sequences are SEHNR and FQNEAQ (reference sequence). V gave up 5 bases and J gave up 9 bases; unmatched junction bases: 6. The CDR3 sequence is 15 residues long. CDR3 residues: CASSRGLAGGFEQFF. CDR3 nucleotides: TGTGCCAGCAGCCGCGGACTAGCGGGAGGATTTGAGCAGTTCTTC.

Remarks on this clone: Other DNA sequences of this sample code for an identical CDR3. The chain combines TRBV11-2 with TRBJ2-2; D perhaps matches TRBD2 (6 bases). CDR1 SGHAT and CDR2 FQNNGV come from the germline V gene. The CDR3 runs 16 residues. The germline V and J ends were trimmed by 0 bases and 0 bases, with 8 bases remaining between them. The CDR3 DNA reads TGTGCCAGCAGCTTAGAAGTAGCGGCGAACACCGGGGAGCTGTTTTTT. Translating gives CASSLEVAANTGELFF.

This clone was picked up a small number of times. The rearrangement links TRBV10-3 to TRBJ1-5; 7 bases agree with TRBD1. V shed 0 bases, J shed 6 bases, and the junction held 8 bases outside the gene matches. Germline V CDR1 and CDR2: ENHRY, SYGVKD. This CDR3 comprises 16 residues. DNA for the CDR3: TGTGCCATCAGTGAGTCGGGGCAGGGGGTAGGTCAGCCCCAGCATTTT. This codes for CAISESGQGVGQPQHF.

This chain uses TRBV24-1 with TRBJ1-2; the match to TRBD1 covers 8 bases. The ends lost 4 bases at V and 8 bases at J; junction bases unmatched: 5. The germline CDR1 and CDR2 sequences are KGHDR and SFDVKD. This CDR3 has 13 amino acids. The CDR3 reads CATSDRTGRGYTF. The CDR3 region has the DNA TGTGCCACCAGTGACCGGACAGGGAGAGGCTACACCTTC.

The chain combines TRBV6-2 or TRBV6-3 with TRBJ1-2; TRBD1 matches at 7 bases. Germline values: CDR1 MNHEY, CDR2 SVGEGT. V was clipped by 6 bases and J by 2 bases; unmatched bases: 3. The length of the CDR3 is 13 residues. The CDR3, as DNA: TGTGCCAGCAGCGACAGGGAAAACTATGGCTACACCTTC. Its protein product is CASSDRENYGYTF.

The V gene is TRBV18, the J gene TRBJ2-1; 10 nucleotides agree with TRBD2. CDR3 length: 14 residues. With 2 bases clipped from V and 5 bases from J, the junction kept 0 bases outside the gene matches. The germline V gene has CDR1 KGHSH and CDR2 LQKENI. The CDR3 nucleotides are TGTGCCAGCTCACCAACTAGCGGGAACAATGAGCAGTTCTTC. It codes for CASSPTSGNNEQFF.

The chain recombines TRBV7-9 with TRBJ1-2, with no clear D. This CDR3 contains 15 residues. Trimming removed 1 base from V and 1 base from J, with 10 bases in between. Germline V gene data show CDR1 as SEHNR and CDR2 as FQNEAQ (reference sequence). The CDR3, as DNA: TGTGCCAGCAGCTTAGTGGTTGAGGGTAACTATGGCTACACCTTC. Protein: CASSLVVEGNYGYTF. Together with reference TRBV7-9 and TRBJ1-2, the CDR3 gives the full variable domain: DTGVSQNPRHKITKRGQNVTFRCDPISEHNRLYWYRQTLGQGPEFLTYFQNEAQLEKSRLLSDRFSAERPKGSFSTLEIQRTEQGDSAMYLCASSLVVEGNYGYTFGSGTRLTVV.

The CDR3 here is CATAAGTNEQFF. The CDR3 DNA follows: TGTGCCACCGCCGCGGGAACCAATGAGCAGTTCTTC. The rearrangement joins TRBV15 to TRBJ2-1; tentatively, D is TRBD2 (6 bases). The CDR3 length is 12 residues. Germline V CDR1 and CDR2: LNHNV, YYDKDF (reference sequence). Trimming pared 8 bases from V and 6 bases from J, leaving 11 bases between.

On this clone: Other DNA variants within this sample encode the same CDR3. V gene TRBV28 combines with J gene TRBJ1-2; tentative D call: TRBD1 (5 bases). This CDR3 is built from 12 residues. Germline values: CDR1 MDHEN, CDR2 SYDVKM. V dropped 3 bases and J dropped 3 bases, with 5 bases sitting between them. This CDR3 is CASSLTDYGYTF. The CDR3 DNA sequence: TGTGCCAGCAGTTTGACAGACTATGGCTACACCTTC.

V usage is TRBV2 and J usage is TRBJ1-5; TRBD1 might be the D (5 bases). This CDR3 has 13 amino acids. V was cut by 3 bases and J by 7 bases, with 10 bases left in between. Germline loops: CDR1 SNHLY, CDR2 FYNNEI. CDR3 sequence reads: CASSEGGGQPQHF. The CDR3, as DNA: TGTGCCAGCAGTGAGGGGGGAGGGCAGCCCCAGCATTTT.